The entry below describes one TCR beta chain. The ends were cut back, 2 bases at V and 5 bases at J, with 9 bases in the middle. This CDR3 has 13 residues. Looked up from germline, CDR1 is MNHEY and CDR2 is SVGAGI. This sample stems from a study of blood T cell repertoires in COVID-19. Study in general: Specimens from acute and convalescent COVID-19 originated in the United States, Italy and Spain.

TCRdb keeps only in-frame clones here, not all; method: immunoSEQ multiplex PCR. The sample lists some 200,000 clones, more than 70% occurring once. The V gene is TRBV6-5, the J gene TRBJ2-5; D is unclear. This receptor was identified in a man aged 35-49 years with active or convalescent COVID-19. The sample was peripheral blood. The CDR3 coding sequence is TGTGCCAGCAGTTACCCCCGCAGTGAGACCCAGTACTTC. Translation gives CASSYPRSETQYF.